These 21 T cell receptor beta chains came from one sample sequenced in a study of T-cell reconstitution after alpha-beta-depleted transplantation in children. Construction of the TCRbeta library involved unique molecular identifiers. TCRdb re-derived calls from the PCR reads in MiXCR, one entry per CDR3 protein. The sample records roughly 300,000 distinct CDR3 sequences, 9% to 12% being singletons. The sample consisted of PBMCs from the stem cell graft donor, taken from the stem cell graft. The receptors come from a human donor who donated a stem cell graft to a child with acute lymphoblastic leukemia.

This clonotype occurred a few times. The chain has TRBV18 and TRBJ2-5; D call uncertain. CDR1 is KGHSH and CDR2 is LQKENI in the germline V gene. The CDR3 runs 13 residues. Deletions cut 0 bases from V and 7 bases from J, with 9 bases between. CDR3 region: CASSPPVIGTQYF. For the CDR3, the DNA is TGTGCCAGCTCACCACCGGTGATTGGGACCCAGTACTTC.

The chain couples TRBV20-1 to TRBJ1-3; D gene uncertain. V lost 6 bases to trimming and J lost 1 base, with 13 bases between them. CDR3 length: 14 residues. Germline V gene lookup returns CDR1 DFQATT and CDR2 SNEGSKA (reference sequence). CDR3 protein: CSATALGSGNTIYF. DNA for the CDR3: TGCAGTGCCACGGCCCTAGGATCTGGAAACACCATATATTTT.

This clonotype occurred a few times. V and J are TRBV4-3 and TRBJ2-3, with D tentatively TRBD2 (5 bases). Trimming removed 0 bases from V and 4 bases from J, with 8 bases in between. The CDR3 is 14 amino acids. Germline V gene lookup returns CDR1 LGHNA and CDR2 YSLEER. CDR3: CASSQELAADTQYF. The CDR3 DNA reads TGCGCCAGCAGCCAAGAGCTAGCTGCAGATACGCAGTATTTT.

This clonotype has ten or more counts. The V gene is TRBV12-3 or TRBV12-4, the J gene TRBJ2-7, with 12 nucleotides matching TRBD2. V lost 3 bases, J lost 2 bases, and 5 bases stayed unmatched. CDR3 length: 16 residues. The CDR3: CASSFHASGRAYEQYF. The DNA of the CDR3 is TGTGCCAGCAGTTTTCATGCTAGCGGGAGGGCCTACGAGCAGTACTTC.

This clonotype has a count of ten or more. V usage is TRBV7-9 and J usage is TRBJ2-3; no clear D. Germline-derived CDR1 and CDR2 are SEHNR and FQNEAQ (reference sequence). The CDR3 runs 15 residues. V was cut by 1 base and J by 2 bases, with 10 bases left in between. CDR3 amino acids: CASSLVDFYTDTQYF. CDR3 in DNA: TGTGCCAGCAGCTTAGTTGACTTTTACACAGATACGCAGTATTTT.

This clonotype was recorded a few times. V gene TRBV28 combines with J gene TRBJ2-1, with 10 bases lining up with TRBD2. The ends lost 2 bases at V and 6 bases at J; junction bases unmatched: 10. This CDR3 has 17 amino acids. The germline V gene encodes CDR1 MDHEN and CDR2 SYDVKM. Here the CDR3 DNA reads TGTGCCAGCAGTTTAATTCAGGGACTAGCGTCCGGCAATGAGCAGTTCTTC. Translated: CASSLIQGLASGNEQFF.

This clonotype has only a few counts. The rearrangement uses TRBV29-1 and TRBJ2-5; D is perhaps TRBD2 (6 bases). V was clipped by 3 bases and J by 5 bases, with 16 bases between them. Germline V gene sequence: CDR1 SQVTM, CDR2 ANQGSEA. The CDR3 extends over 14 amino acids. The CDR3 DNA sequence: TGCAGCGTTGAGTGGGTAGGGGAGGTGGAGACCCAGTACTTC. Amino acid sequence: CSVEWVGEVETQYF.

This clonotype appeared a few times. This rearrangement joins TRBV9 to TRBJ2-3; D is possibly TRBD1 (5 bases). Germline lookup yields CDR1 SGDLS and CDR2 YYNGEE. Trimming left V 4 bases short and J 3 bases short, with 18 bases between. The CDR3 covers 16 residues. Written as DNA, the CDR3 is TGTGCCAGCAGCCGAAAGACAAGGCCAGGGACAGATACGCAGTATTTT. It is translated as CASSRKTRPGTDTQYF.

The genes are TRBV3-1 and TRBJ2-7; 9 positions agree with TRBD2. Germline V gives CDR1 LGHDT, CDR2 YNNKEL (reference sequence). J gave up 6 bases and V 4 bases, and 7 bases lay outside the gene matches. The CDR3 runs 14 residues. CDR3 bases: TGTGCCAGCAGCCCCGGGACTAGCTCAATCGAGCAGTACTTC. As protein: CASSPGTSSIEQYF.

This clonotype was picked up a small number of times. The chain is built from TRBV27 and TRBJ2-7; D gene ambiguous. This CDR3 is built from 13 residues. V lost 2 bases and J 4 bases, leaving 9 bases between the germline ends. CDR1 and CDR2 (germline): MNHEY, SMNVEV (reference sequence). For the CDR3, the DNA is TGTGCCAGCAGTTTAACCCCGGAGTACGAGCAGTACTTC. This codes for CASSLTPEYEQYF.

This clonotype has only a few counts. The V call is TRBV4-3, the J call TRBJ1-5; D is unresolved. V lost 0 bases to trimming and J lost 1 base, with 10 bases between them. CDR3 size: 16 residues. CDR1 and CDR2 (germline): LGHNA, YSLEER. The DNA of the CDR3 is TGCGCCAGCAGCCAAGATCTCGGCATGAGCAATCAGCCCCAGCATTTT. Protein product: CASSQDLGMSNQPQHF.

This clonotype was seen only a few times. The chain recombines TRBV27 with TRBJ2-1; the match to TRBD2 covers 7 bases. The CDR3 length is 14 residues. V lost 4 bases and J lost 4; bases outside the gene matches: 4. Germline V gene lookup returns CDR1 MNHEY and CDR2 SMNVEV (reference sequence). The CDR3 DNA is TGTGCCAGCAGTTCGGGACTATCTTACAATGAGCAGTTCTTC. Its translation is CASSSGLSYNEQFF.

The chain recombines TRBV7-9 with TRBJ2-7; 7 positions agree with TRBD1. The CDR3 contains 16 residues. Unmatched junction bases numbered 12, after V lost 5 bases and J lost 2 bases. Germline CDR1 and CDR2: SEHNR and FQNEAQ (reference sequence). The CDR3 loop is CASSPSPGTATYEQYF. CDR3 in DNA: TGTGCCAGCAGCCCCAGCCCCGGGACAGCTACCTACGAGCAGTACTTC.

Many counts were recorded for this clonotype. CDR3: CAISEHPGLVYEQYF. For the CDR3, the DNA is TGTGCCATCAGTGAACACCCGGGCCTCGTCTACGAGCAGTACTTC. The V gene is TRBV10-3, the J gene TRBJ2-7, with D uncertain. Trimming took 3 bases from V and 3 from J, leaving 15 bases between them. This CDR3 comprises 15 residues. Per the germline V gene, CDR1 is ENHRY and CDR2 is SYGVKD.

In its sample, this clonotype was seen a few times. This rearrangement joins TRBV5-1 to TRBJ2-3; a weak D match, TRBD2 (6 bases). Germline V CDR1 and CDR2: SGHRS, YFSETQ. There are 15 residues in the CDR3. Trimming took 4 bases from V and 1 from J, leaving 13 bases between them. CDR3 sequence: CASSAGLRGTDTQYF. CDR3 in DNA: TGCGCCAGCAGCGCCGGACTACGAGGCACAGATACGCAGTATTTT. Complete variable domain (other parts from reference TRBV5-1 and TRBJ2-3): KAGVTQTPRYLIKTRGQQVTLSCSPISGHRSVSWYQQTPGQGLQFLFEYFSETQRNKGNFPGRFSGRQFSNSRSEMNVSTLELGDSALYLCASSAGLRGTDTQYFGPGTRLTVL.

This clonotype was found many times. The rearrangement uses TRBV4-2 and TRBJ2-7; 7 bases are shared with TRBD2. J was trimmed by 1 base and V by 1 base; bases with no gene match: 1. CDR3 size: 14 residues. The germline CDR1 and CDR2 sequences are LGHNA and YNFKEQ. The CDR3 DNA follows: TGTGCCAGCAGCCAAGGGGAGGGATCCTACGAGCAGTACTTC. Translated: CASSQGEGSYEQYF.

This clonotype was counted a few times. The CDR3 protein is CSASGARSYNEQFF. CDR3 DNA: TGCAGTGCGAGCGGGGCCCGCTCCTACAATGAGCAGTTCTTC. This sequence joins TRBV20-1 and TRBJ2-1, with 7 bases aligning to TRBD2. J gave up 0 bases and V 6 bases, and 5 bases lay outside the gene matches. The CDR3 runs 14 residues. Per germline, CDR1 DFQATT and CDR2 SNEGSKA (reference sequence).

The chain recombines TRBV5-1 with TRBJ2-7, with 10 bases matching TRBD1. V shed 4 bases, J shed 4 bases, and the junction held 8 bases outside the gene matches. The CDR3 covers 15 residues. CDR1 and CDR2 from the germline V gene are SGHRS and YFSETQ. The DNA of the CDR3 is TGCGCCAGCAGCCCGGGGACAGGGGATGTATACGAGCAGTACTTC. Protein product: CASSPGTGDVYEQYF.

This clonotype has more than one count but fewer than ten. The rearrangement joins TRBV7-3 to TRBJ2-3; 9 positions match TRBD2. The CDR3 spans 19 residues. Germline loops: CDR1 SGHTA, CDR2 FQGTGA. V lost 4 bases and J lost 1; bases outside the gene matches: 15. This CDR3 is CASSSRTSANQGGTDTQYF. CDR3 in DNA: TGTGCCAGCAGCTCTCGGACTAGCGCCAACCAGGGGGGCACAGATACGCAGTATTTT.

The chain is built from TRBV12-3 or TRBV12-4 and TRBJ2-1, with 8 bases fitting TRBD2. V lost 3 bases and J lost 0; bases outside the gene matches: 13. The CDR3 is 19 residues long. The CDR3 loop reads CASSFLLTSGKGSYNEQFF. The CDR3 DNA reads as TGTGCCAGCAGTTTCCTTCTTACTAGCGGAAAAGGCTCCTACAATGAGCAGTTCTTC.

The J gene is TRBJ2-7, the V gene TRBV4-2; D perhaps matches TRBD1 (5 bases). This CDR3 region has 15 residues. Trimming left V 4 bases short and J 4 bases short, with 17 bases between. The germline CDR1 and CDR2 sequences are LGHNA and YNFKEQ. DNA for the CDR3: TGTGCCAGCAGCCGTTTCTGGGGCACCGAGTACGAGCAGTACTTC. Translated, it gives CASSRFWGTEYEQYF.